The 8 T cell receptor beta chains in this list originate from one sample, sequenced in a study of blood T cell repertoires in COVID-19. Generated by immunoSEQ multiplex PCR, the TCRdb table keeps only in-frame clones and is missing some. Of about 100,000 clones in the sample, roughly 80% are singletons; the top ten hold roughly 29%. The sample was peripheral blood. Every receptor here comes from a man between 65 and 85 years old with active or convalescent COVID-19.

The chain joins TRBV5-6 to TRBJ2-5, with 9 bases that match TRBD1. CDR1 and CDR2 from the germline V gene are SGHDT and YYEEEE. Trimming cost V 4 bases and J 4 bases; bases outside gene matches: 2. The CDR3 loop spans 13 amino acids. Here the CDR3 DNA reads TGTGCCAGCAGCCGGGGACAGGGAGAGACCCAGTACTTC. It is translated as CASSRGQGETQYF.

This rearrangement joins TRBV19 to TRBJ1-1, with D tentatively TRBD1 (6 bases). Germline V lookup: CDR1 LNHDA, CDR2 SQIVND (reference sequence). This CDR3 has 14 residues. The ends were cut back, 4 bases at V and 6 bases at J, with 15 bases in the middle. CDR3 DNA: TGTGCCAGTAGTAACTACAGGGATTCGCCTGAAGCTTTCTTT. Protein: CASSNYRDSPEAFF.

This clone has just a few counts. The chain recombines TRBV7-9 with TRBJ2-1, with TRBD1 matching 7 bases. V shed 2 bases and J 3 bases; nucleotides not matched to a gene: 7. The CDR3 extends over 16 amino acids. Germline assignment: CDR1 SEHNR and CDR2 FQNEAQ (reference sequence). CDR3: CASSLTGAQIYNEQFF. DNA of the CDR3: TGTGCCAGCAGCTTAACAGGGGCCCAGATCTACAATGAGCAGTTCTTC.

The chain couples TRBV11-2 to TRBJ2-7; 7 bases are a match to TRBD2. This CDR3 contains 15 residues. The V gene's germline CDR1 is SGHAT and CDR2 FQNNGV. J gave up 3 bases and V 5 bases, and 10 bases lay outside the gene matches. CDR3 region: CASSQGLTTIYEQYF. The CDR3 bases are TGTGCCAGCAGCCAGGGACTAACCACCATCTACGAGCAGTACTTC.

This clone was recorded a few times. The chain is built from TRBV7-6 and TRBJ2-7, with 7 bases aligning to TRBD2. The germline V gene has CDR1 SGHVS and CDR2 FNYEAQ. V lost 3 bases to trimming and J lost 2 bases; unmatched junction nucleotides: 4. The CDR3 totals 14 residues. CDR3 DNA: TGTGCCAGCAGCTTGGTGGGAGGGACCTACGAGCAGTACTTC. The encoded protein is CASSLVGGTYEQYF. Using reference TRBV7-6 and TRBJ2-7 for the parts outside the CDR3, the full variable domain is GAGVSQSPRYKVTKRGQDVALRCDPISGHVSLYWYRQALGQGPEFLTYFNYEAQQDKSGLPNDRFSAERPEGSISTLTIQRTEQRDSAMYRCASSLVGGTYEQYFGPGTRLTVT.

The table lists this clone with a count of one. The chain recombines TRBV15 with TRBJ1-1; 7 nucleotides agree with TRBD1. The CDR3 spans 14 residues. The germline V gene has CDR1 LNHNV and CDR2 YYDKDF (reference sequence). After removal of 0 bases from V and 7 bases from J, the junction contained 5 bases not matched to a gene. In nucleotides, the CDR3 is TGTGCCACCAGCAGAGAAACCGGGACAGTTGAAGCTTTCTTT. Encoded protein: CATSRETGTVEAFF.

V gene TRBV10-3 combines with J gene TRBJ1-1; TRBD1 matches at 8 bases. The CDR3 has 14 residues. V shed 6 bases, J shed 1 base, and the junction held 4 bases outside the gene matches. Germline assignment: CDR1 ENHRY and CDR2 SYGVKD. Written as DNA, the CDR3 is TGTGCCATCAGCCCGGGGACAGGGAACACTGAAGCTTTCTTT. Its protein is CAISPGTGNTEAFF.

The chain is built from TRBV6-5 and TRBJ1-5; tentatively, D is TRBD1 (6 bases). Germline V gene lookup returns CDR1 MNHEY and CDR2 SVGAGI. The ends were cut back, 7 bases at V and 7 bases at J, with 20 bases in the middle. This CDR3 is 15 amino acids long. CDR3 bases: TGTGCCAGCACCCCCTCCTGGGGGCAGGACCAGCCCCAGCATTTT. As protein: CASTPSWGQDQPQHF.